A selection of T cell receptor beta chains follows, all from one sample in a study of T cells in Graves' hyperthyroidism and ophthalmopathy. A single record per CDR3 protein comes from TCRdb applying MiXCR to the multiplex PCR reads. Here the sample spans 350,000 to 400,000 distinct CDR3 sequences, 19% being singletons. The sample taken for sequencing was blood. Every receptor here comes from a young woman with Graves' hyperthyroidism. CDR3s include the opening cysteine and the closing phenylalanine or tryptophan.

CDR3 protein,V gene
CASSKTTGGNSPLHF,TRBV12-3/TRBV12-4
CASSSAGGRETQYF,TRBV7-9
CASSYPYLKRPIGELFF,TRBV6-2/TRBV6-3
CASSYPRQGGYGYTF,TRBV6-5
CASSYRDRGQETQYF,TRBV27
CASSRQGSDNQPQHF,TRBV6-1
CASSPLQENYGYTF,TRBV27
CASSEYTTGYGYTF,TRBV6-1
CASGDREGVYGYTF,TRBV2
CASSPIGQGDTEAFF,TRBV18
CASSSDRRTTEAFF,TRBV7-9
CASSYSTRGVWNEQYF,TRBV6-2/TRBV6-3
CASSLRAETQYF,TRBV11-1
CASAQGSQETQYF,TRBV14
CASSPPAGQQYF,TRBV4-2
CASNSGLGGWTQYF,TRBV7-9
CASSFSGVNSPLHF,TRBV12-3/TRBV12-4
CASSPRGAGNTEAFF,TRBV5-5
CATSRGTGAYEQYF,TRBV15
CASSQDSGRSKPQHF,TRBV3-1
CASSESRQGKGETQYF,TRBV6-1
CSVVGQSPHSRGYTF,TRBV29-1
CASSESTGAPNNEKLFF,TRBV25-1
CASSLARVGGGKTQYF,TRBV7-2
CASRVGMNTEAFF,TRBV6-1
CASSEDTGGGYTEAFF,TRBV6-1
CASSSIRGGHYGYTF,TRBV6-8
CASSLALLDRDYEQYF,TRBV5-1
CASSLSTSDYEQYF,TRBV12-3/TRBV12-4
CASSHPGLSYEQYF,TRBV14
CSCTSGADQPQHF,TRBV20-1
CASSGTKRTDTQYF,TRBV12-3/TRBV12-4
CASSDFIDQPQHF,TRBV6-1
CSARDFGQDRQETQYF,TRBV20-1
CAWSSGRVTEAFF,TRBV30
CSVGQGDVTEAFF,TRBV29-1
CASKATSGVTGELFF,TRBV2
CASNPTGRGGELFF,TRBV25-1
CASIKAGGYTGELFF,TRBV7-9
CSAEDRRSRMEAFF,TRBV20-1
CASRPIRDRAKYSKGNQPQHF,TRBV6-6
CASEDNATQYF,TRBV2